Below are 17 T cell receptor beta chains sequenced from a single sample in a study of blood T cell repertoires in COVID-19. Only in-frame clones appear in the TCRdb table, and some are missing; sequencing was by immunoSEQ multiplex PCR. The sample has over 200,000 clones, approximately 91% seen once. The sequenced sample was peripheral blood. The receptor source for this set is a man aged 60-69 years who had recovered from COVID-19.

This clone was picked up a small number of times. The J gene is TRBJ1-6, the V gene TRBV5-3; 10 bases line up with TRBD1. TRBV5-3 is annotated as an ORF whose role is uncertain. This CDR3 comprises 16 residues. With V trimmed by 3 bases and J by 16 bases, 16 bases remained unmatched. Here the CDR3 reads CARSCFSLRDRGKLHF. The CDR3 DNA follows: TGTGCCAGAAGCTGCTTTTCACTCCGGGACAGGGGAAAACTCCACTTT.

The rearrangement uses TRBV9 and TRBJ2-3; D is perhaps TRBD2 (5 bases). Per the germline V gene, CDR1 is SGDLS and CDR2 is YYNGEE. Trimming took off 1 base at V and 2 bases at J, with 8 bases between the two ends. This CDR3 is 14 amino acids long. Here the CDR3 DNA reads TGTGCCAGCAGCGTAATTGACTACACAGATACGCAGTATTTT. Residues: CASSVIDYTDTQYF.

J is TRBJ2-1 and V is TRBV12-5; D ambiguous. With 0 bases removed from V and 1 base from J, the gap between germline ends came to 13 bases. Germline V gives CDR1 LGHNT, CDR2 FRNRAP. CDR3 length equals 17 residues. This CDR3 is CASGLVYVSSSYNEQFF. The CDR3 nucleotides read TGTGCTAGTGGTTTGGTATATGTTTCTTCGTCCTACAATGAGCAGTTCTTC.

The J gene is TRBJ1-5, the V gene TRBV19; a weak D match, TRBD1 (5 bases). The CDR3 totals 14 residues. The ends were cut back, 3 bases at V and 6 bases at J, with 12 bases in the middle. CDR1 is LNHDA, CDR2 SQIVND, per germline (reference sequence). The CDR3 region is CASSMRGSGQPQHF. The CDR3 DNA reads TGTGCCAGTAGTATGAGGGGTAGCGGTCAGCCCCAGCATTTT.

The chain joins TRBV6-5 to TRBJ2-7; the D is unclear. Trimming took off 0 bases at V and 7 bases at J, with 10 bases between the two ends. Germline V gene sequence: CDR1 MNHEY, CDR2 SVGAGI. The CDR3 runs to 13 residues. CDR3 sequence: CASSYSRVGEQYF. CDR3 DNA: TGTGCCAGCAGTTACTCTCGGGTAGGAGAGCAGTACTTC.

V and J are TRBV4-2 and TRBJ2-4, with 16 bases lining up with TRBD2. The V and J ends lost 1 base and 8 bases, in that order; junction bases with no gene match: 5. Germline V gives CDR1 LGHNA, CDR2 YNFKEQ. CDR3 length: 17 amino acids. CDR3 sequence (DNA): TGTGCCAGCAGCCAAGTAGGGACTAGCGGGGGGGGAGACATTCAGTACTTC. This gives the protein CASSQVGTSGGGDIQYF.

This chain's CDR3 is CASSERAGGSNQPQHF. CDR3 in DNA: TGTGCCAGCAGTGAAAGGGCAGGGGGGAGCAATCAGCCCCAGCATTTT. The chain links TRBV2 to TRBJ1-5; 7 bases map to TRBD1. The length of the CDR3 is 16 residues. J gave up 1 base and V 2 bases, and 5 bases lay outside the gene matches. The germline V gene encodes CDR1 SNHLY and CDR2 FYNNEI.

The V gene is TRBV7-2, the J gene TRBJ1-2; TRBD1 might be the D (5 bases). Trimming took off 5 bases at V and 4 bases at J, with 17 bases between the two ends. Germline-derived CDR1 and CDR2 are SGHTA and FQGNSA. The CDR3 totals 15 residues. The CDR3 loop reads CASSPSRGGAYGYTF. The CDR3 bases are TGTGCCAGCAGCCCAAGTCGGGGAGGGGCCTATGGCTACACCTTC.

The gene calls are TRBV5-4 and TRBJ1-4; TRBD1 matches 7 bases. Germline CDR1 and CDR2: SGHNT and YYREEE (reference sequence). The CDR3 length is 15 residues. J was trimmed by 4 bases and V by 6 bases; bases with no gene match: 9. The CDR3 nucleotides read TGTGCCAGCACCTCAGGGGGACAGTATAATGAAAAACTGTTTTTT. Translation: CASTSGGQYNEKLFF.

The rearrangement links TRBV29-1 to TRBJ1-3, with 7 bases aligning to TRBD1. CDR1 and CDR2 from the germline V gene are SQVTM and ANQGSEA. The J segment lost 4 bases and the V segment lost 7 bases, leaving 4 bases of the junction unmatched. The CDR3 covers 12 residues. In DNA, the CDR3 is TGCAGCGCCGGAGGGGGCGGAAACACCATATATTTT. This encodes CSAGGGGNTIYF.

This chain joins TRBV7-3 and TRBJ2-3, with unresolved D. Between the trimmed V and J ends, which lost 5 bases and 2 bases, there was a span of 11 bases. Germline CDR1 is SGHTA and CDR2 is FQGTGA. The CDR3 is 14 residues long. CDR3 coding DNA: TGTGCCAGCAGCCACTCAGGCGTCACAGATACGCAGTATTTT. Translation: CASSHSGVTDTQYF.

The rearrangement joins TRBV6-5 to TRBJ2-5; weak D call: TRBD1 (5 bases). The CDR3 runs 15 residues. The germline gives CDR1 MNHEY, CDR2 SVGAGI. V was pared by 2 bases and J by 4 bases, with 14 bases between. The CDR3 sequence is CASSYPGRDGETQYF. CDR3 bases: TGTGCCAGCAGTTACCCGGGCAGGGATGGAGAGACCCAGTACTTC.

J is TRBJ2-5 and V is TRBV9; 13 bases are shared with TRBD2. The J segment lost 1 base and the V segment lost 3 bases, leaving 6 bases of the junction unmatched. Germline loops: CDR1 SGDLS, CDR2 YYNGEE. This CDR3 contains 17 residues. As DNA, the CDR3 is TGTGCCAGCAGCGACGACAGACTAGCGGGGGGCCAAGAGACCCAGTACTTC. Amino acid sequence: CASSDDRLAGGQETQYF.

The CDR3 DNA sequence: TGCAGTGCTAGGGGAAGGGAGGAGCAGTACTTC. This sequence encodes CSARGREEQYF. This rearrangement joins TRBV20-1 to TRBJ2-7; the D gene is possibly TRBD2 (5 bases). The germline gives CDR1 DFQATT, CDR2 SNEGSKA (reference sequence). V gave up 3 bases and J gave up 7 bases, with 10 bases separating them. The CDR3 has 11 amino acids.

V usage is TRBV9 and J usage is TRBJ1-1; D is uncertain. Per germline, CDR1 SGDLS and CDR2 YYNGEE. The CDR3 has 17 amino acids. V was trimmed by 4 bases and J by 2 bases, leaving 21 bases between them. CDR3 in DNA: TGTGCCAGCAGCCCCGGAGGTGCAGGTTTTCTTAACACTGAAGCTTTCTTT. Translated: CASSPGGAGFLNTEAFF.

The chain has TRBV5-1 and TRBJ1-2; no firm D call. The CDR3 covers 14 residues. CDR1 is SGHRS and CDR2 is YFSETQ in the germline V gene. Trimming pared 3 bases from V and 5 bases from J, leaving 14 bases between. The CDR3 region is CASSSLTRSYGYTF. CDR3 in DNA: TGCGCCAGCAGCTCATTGACCAGGTCATATGGCTACACCTTC.

This rearrangement joins TRBV28 to TRBJ1-5; perhaps TRBD1 as D (5 bases). The CDR3 is made up of 14 amino acids. The germline CDR1 and CDR2 sequences are MDHEN and SYDVKM. Trimming cost V 3 bases and J 3 bases, with 9 bases left between them. CDR3: CASSLRGFNQPQHF. CDR3 coding DNA: TGTGCCAGCAGTTTGCGGGGGTTCAATCAGCCCCAGCATTTT.